This TCR beta chain was retrieved from a study of cytomegalovirus exposure and HLA in healthy donors. Study as a whole: Early released data comprised tens of millions of unique TCRs from HLA-typed donors. Study results and limitations: Later on, an analysis showed TCR association rates differing by HLA locus, with DRB1 the most and HLA-C the fewest. Specificity of a few CMV-associated chains for CMV antigens was verified in vitro.

The germline CDR1 and CDR2 sequences are MGHRA and YSYEKL. This CDR3 region has 18 residues. The junction had 11 bases not matched to a gene; V was cut back by 4 bases and J by 0 bases. PCR was performed using 60 Vbeta and 13 Jbeta primers. Measured with immunoSEQ multiplex PCR; TCRdb has only the in-frame clones, and not every one. The repertoire holds roughly 160,000 clones, with 75% as singletons. The count of this clone is one. The antigen remains undetermined. V is TRBV4-1 and J is TRBJ2-3, with 9 positions matching TRBD2. The sequenced sample consisted of PBMCs. This sequence originates from a woman aged 40 to 50 in good health and CMV-seropositive. The CDR3 bases are TGCGCCAGCAGCCGCGCCGGATTAGCGGGAGAGAGCACAGATACGCAGTATTTT. Translating gives CASSRAGLAGESTDTQYF.